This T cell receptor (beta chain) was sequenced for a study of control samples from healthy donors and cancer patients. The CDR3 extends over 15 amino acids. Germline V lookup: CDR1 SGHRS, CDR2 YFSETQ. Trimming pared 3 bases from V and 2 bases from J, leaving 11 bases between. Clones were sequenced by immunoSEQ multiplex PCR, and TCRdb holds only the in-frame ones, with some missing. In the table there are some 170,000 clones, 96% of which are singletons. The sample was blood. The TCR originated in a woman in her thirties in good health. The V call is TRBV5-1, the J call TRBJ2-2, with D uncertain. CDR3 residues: CASSSTLGNTGELFF. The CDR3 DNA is TGCGCCAGCAGCTCCACCCTGGGAAACACCGGGGAGCTGTTTTTT.